The 11 T cell receptor beta chains below all came from one sample that was sequenced in a study of blood T cell repertoires in COVID-19. Data came from immunoSEQ multiplex PCR; TCRdb stores just in-frame clones and leaves some out. The sample yields 14,000 to 15,000 clones, almost 95% seen once. Sample: peripheral blood. Receptors were obtained from a human donor with active COVID-19. The donor label of this sample is uncertain.

The chain employs TRBV29-1 and TRBJ2-4, with D perhaps TRBD2 (6 bases). The CDR3 spans 15 residues. The V end lost 0 bases, the J end lost 4 bases, and 13 bases lay between the germline ends. Germline CDR1 and CDR2: SQVTM and ANQGSEA. CDR3 nucleotide sequence: TGCAGCGTTGAAGATCGATCTCTAGCGAAAAACATTCAGTACTTC. Translating gives CSVEDRSLAKNIQYF.

In nucleotides, the CDR3 is TGTGCCAGCAGCTTACTAGATAACTATGGCTACACCTTC. Its translation is CASSLLDNYGYTF. The rearrangement uses TRBV7-9 and TRBJ1-2; D not resolved. CDR1 is SEHNR and CDR2 is FQNEAQ in the germline V gene (reference sequence). The CDR3 is made up of 13 amino acids. V lost 2 bases, J lost 1 base, and 5 bases lay in between.

This rearrangement joins TRBV13 to TRBJ2-7; 10 nucleotides match TRBD2. Trimming cost V 5 bases and J 3 bases; bases outside gene matches: 7. The germline CDR1 and CDR2 sequences are PRHDT and FYEKMQ (reference sequence). The CDR3 contains 15 residues. The CDR3 DNA sequence: TGTGCCAGCAGCCTGAGTAGCGGGAGGATCTACGAGCAGTACTTC. It yields the protein CASSLSSGRIYEQYF.

The genes are TRBV7-8 and TRBJ2-7, with 7 bases identical to TRBD1. The CDR3 loop spans 18 amino acids. The V gene end was trimmed by 0 bases and the J gene end by 2 bases; junction bases not matched to a gene: 13. Germline V gene lookup returns CDR1 SGHVS and CDR2 FQNEAQ. Here the CDR3 DNA reads TGTGCCAGCAGCTTAGCGGTAAGAGACAGGGCAACCACCTACGAGCAGTACTTC. As protein: CASSLAVRDRATTYEQYF.

This chain's CDR3 is CASSDRQGGQPQHF. Here the CDR3 DNA reads TGTGCCAGCAGTGACCGGCAGGGTGGTCAGCCCCAGCATTTT. V is TRBV6-4 and J is TRBJ1-5, with D possibly matching TRBD1 (5 bases). This CDR3 comprises 14 residues. Germline V gene data show CDR1 as MRHNA and CDR2 as SNTAGT. V dropped 2 bases and J dropped 6 bases, with 11 bases sitting between them.

The rearrangement joins TRBV7-9 to TRBJ2-7, with TRBD2 matching over 13 bases. Germline V gene lookup returns CDR1 SEHNR and CDR2 FQNEAQ (reference sequence). The CDR3 runs 16 residues. After removal of 3 bases from V and 5 bases from J, the junction contained 7 bases not matched to a gene. CDR3 nucleotide sequence: TGTGCCAGCAGCTTGGTAGGACTAGCGGGAGTAAACGAGCAGTACTTC. It is translated as CASSLVGLAGVNEQYF.

The chain couples TRBV5-1 to TRBJ2-5; D not certain. This CDR3 has 11 amino acids. Trimming cost V 3 bases and J 5 bases, with 5 bases left between them. Germline V gene lookup returns CDR1 SGHRS and CDR2 YFSETQ. The CDR3 here is CASSSRETQYF. The DNA of the CDR3 is TGCGCCAGCAGCTCCCGGGAGACCCAGTACTTC.

J is TRBJ2-7 and V is TRBV7-6, with D possibly TRBD2 on 5 matching bases. The CDR3 runs 15 residues. The V gene's germline CDR1 is SGHVS and CDR2 FNYEAQ. Trimming removed 4 bases from V and 6 bases from J, with 19 bases in between. CDR3: CASSSSTGSIGEQYF. The CDR3, as DNA: TGTGCCAGCAGCTCCTCGACGGGGTCAATAGGCGAGCAGTACTTC.

V and J are TRBV7-9 and TRBJ2-1, with a possible D match to TRBD2 (6 bases). The V end lost 5 bases, the J end lost 9 bases, and 14 bases lay between the germline ends. CDR1 and CDR2 (germline): SEHNR, FQNEAQ (reference sequence). The CDR3 loop spans 13 amino acids. CDR3 sequence reads: CASSVMGGSEQFF. CDR3 nucleotide sequence: TGTGCCAGCAGCGTAATGGGGGGAAGTGAGCAGTTCTTC.

The CDR3 region is CASSLGEGAYEQYF. DNA for the CDR3: TGTGCCAGCAGTTTGGGGGAGGGAGCCTACGAGCAGTACTTC. The chain joins TRBV27 to TRBJ2-7, with TRBD2 identical over 7 bases. Trimming cost V 3 bases and J 2 bases; bases outside gene matches: 4. The CDR3 runs 14 residues. Germline CDR1 reads MNHEY; CDR2 reads SMNVEV (reference sequence).

This clone appeared a few times. The rearrangement links TRBV11-2 to TRBJ1-2, with TRBD1 matching 8 bases. In germline, CDR1 is SGHAT, CDR2 FQNNGV. This CDR3 has 13 residues. Germline trimming cut 5 bases from V and 8 bases from J; bases unmatched to any gene: 7. The CDR3 region has the DNA TGTGCCAGCAGCCTCGGGACAGGCCAAGGCTACACCTTC. Its protein is CASSLGTGQGYTF.